This T cell receptor (beta chain) derives from a study of tumor and adjacent non-tumor tissue in lung cancer (dated by TCRdb to 2016 to 2019). At the level of the whole study: Of the cohort, roughly 12 patients had adenocarcinoma, 2 had squamous cell carcinoma and 1 had small cell lung cancer. Among the approximately 15 patients, ages ranged from about 31 to 85 years, 10 were men and 5 were women, and disease was TNM stage I to III. In total, sequencing yielded over 95 million productive TCRbeta reads, which works out to an average of about 4.2 million reads per sample. The study compared bulk TCRbeta repertoires between lung tumor tissue and matched distant non-tumor lung tissue from fewer than 19 lung cancer patients. TCRbeta CDR3 sequencing was performed on around 30 paired specimens, with one tumor sample and one normal lung sample collected per patient. Overall study results and their limits: The sequencing platform is not named in the methods, and unique molecular identifiers are not mentioned. The top 100 clones accounted for a significantly larger cumulative portion of the repertoire in normal lung than in tumor tissue. The cohort had only approximately 15 patients, and the authors noted that larger samples and more detailed clinical data are needed. Peripheral blood was not sequenced, so blood TCRbeta repertoires in these lung cancer patients were not examined. Tumor tissue showed significantly higher TCR diversity (inverse Simpson) than normal lung tissue, at around 460 vs 160 (P = 0.0075, Mann-Whitney U test). Younger patients had significantly higher TCR diversity, and higher tumor TCR diversity was associated with shorter overall and disease-free survival.

Via the germline V gene (reference sequence), CDR1 is PRHDT and CDR2 FYEKMQ. Its CDR3 holds 16 amino acids, cysteine through phenylalanine. Here the CDR3 DNA is all that survives: 48 bases in frame from base 1. Bulk unsorted tissue served as the source for RNA extraction, and RNA quality was assessed using a NanoDrop ND-1000 and an Agilent 2100. For the normal lung samples, distant non-tumor tissue was collected more than 3 cm away from the tumor edge. Newly diagnosed lung cancer patients without prior chemotherapy who had been admitted for thoracic surgery in China between August and November 2014 were enrolled as donors. Patients with previous radiotherapy or chemotherapy, or with another concurrent cancer, were excluded from the study. Surgical tissue pieces of about 1-2.3 cm3 were preserved in RNAlater solution and stored at -80 °C until use. The library was produced with multiplex PCR. Sequencing took place on an Illumina HiSeq 2500. Following protocols modified from ARM-PCR, the researchers constructed TCRbeta libraries through three rounds of nested PCR with primers (Table S4). Before sequencing, PCR products of 200-500 bp were cut from the gel and purified using the QIAquick gel extraction kit. Concerning the study's data processing: Reads were cleaned using Trimmomatic, were merged into complete CDR3 sequences using FLASH, and were assigned to V(D)J germline segments using MiTCR. VDJtools was used to compute clonal diversity as the inverse Simpson's index. A read counted as productive if the sequence was in-frame and lacked a premature stop codon. TCRdb passed the public sequencing reads through fastp at Q25 and MiXCR, retaining productive beta sequences. Merged by CDR3 protein, the rows form single entries marked with the most common genes and DNA. The V and J calls and clone size are TCRdb's, not the authors'. This sample comprises more than 55,000 distinct CDR3 sequences, 61% of them detected only once. Around a third of the sample comes from the top ten.

Worth noting for this clonotype: The antigen this receptor binds is unknown. Germline and junction disagree at one end, which may indicate a read error.

This sequence was found in a man between 65 and 85 years old with non-small cell lung cancer. Material: distant non-tumor lung tissue. The chain is encoded by TRBV13 joined to TRBJ1-1; 11 central nucleotides agree with TRBD1. CDR3 reads: CGSSLRTGGLNTEAFF. The DNA sequence is as follows: TGTGGCAGCAGCTTGAGGACAGGGGGCCTGAACACTGAAGCTTTCTTT.